The sequence of this T cell receptor (beta chain) was determined in a study of T cells in Graves' hyperthyroidism and ophthalmopathy. Absence of ophthalmopathy progression within 18 months defined stable Graves' hyperthyroidism. Clinical symptoms, serum thyroxine and TRAb, thyroid ultrasound and orbital computed tomography together formed the diagnostic basis. Amplified regions were TCR beta CDR3 sequences from RNA transcripts. When the TCR CDR3 underwent first-round RT-PCR, the HTBI primer set was used. TCRdb used MiXCR to reprocess the multiplex PCR reads, holding one entry per CDR3 protein. The sample includes about 380,000 distinct CDR3 sequences, over 11% of them seen just once. The CDR3 totals 14 residues. V lost 3 bases to trimming and J lost 4 bases; unmatched junction nucleotides: 3.

The sequencing sample was made of blood. This sequence joins TRBV12-3 or TRBV12-4 and TRBJ2-3; 8 bases are shared with TRBD2. The TCR was taken from a woman between 55 and 75 years old with Graves' hyperthyroidism. CDR3: CASSFGLAADTQYF. CDR3 in DNA: TGTGCCAGCAGTTTCGGACTAGCCGCAGATACGCAGTATTTT.